The 3 T cell receptor beta chains presented below share a single source sample, sequenced in a study of T cell repertoires and HLA-DP antigens. These TCRs' antigens remain unknown. Profiling relied on immunoSEQ multiplex PCR, and the TCRdb table lists in-frame clones only, not all of them. Counted here are some 110,000 clones, roughly 92% occurring once; the ten biggest clones make up around 0.25%. What was sequenced was CD4+ T cells from PBMCs. The receptors here all came from a woman aged 18-29 years in good health and CMV-seronegative.

The chain couples TRBV12-5 to TRBJ1-4; D possibly corresponds to TRBD1 (6 bases). Germline V gene lookup returns CDR1 LGHNT and CDR2 FRNRAP. V was trimmed by 0 bases and J by 0 bases, leaving 17 bases between them. The CDR3 loop spans 19 amino acids. For the CDR3, the DNA is TGTGCTAGTGGTTTGGTAAGGAGTGGGACACCTGCAACTAATGAAAAACTGTTTTTT. Translation: CASGLVRSGTPATNEKLFF.

The chain is built from TRBV6-6 and TRBJ2-5; the D is unclear. Trimming pared 6 bases from V and 1 base from J, leaving 9 bases between. Germline V gene data show CDR1 as MNHNY and CDR2 as SVGAGI (reference sequence). CDR3 length: 13 amino acids. This chain's CDR3 is CASRVPGQETQYF. DNA of the CDR3: TGTGCCAGCAGGGTCCCAGGCCAAGAGACCCAGTACTTC.

The rearrangement joins TRBV11-3 to TRBJ2-3; D call uncertain. Germline V gene sequence: CDR1 SGHNT, CDR2 YENEEA. CDR3 size: 14 residues. The V end lost 0 bases, the J end lost 5 bases, and 9 bases lay between the germline ends. The CDR3 here is CASSLDRGIDTQYF. In DNA form, the CDR3 reads TGTGCCAGCAGCTTAGATCGTGGGATAGATACGCAGTATTTT. Full variable domain (missing parts from reference TRBV11-3 and TRBJ2-3): EAGVVQSPRYKIIEKKQPVAFWCNPISGHNTLYWYLQNLGQGPELLIRYENEEAVDDSQLPKDRFSAERLKGVDSTLKIQPAELGDSAVYLCASSLDRGIDTQYFGPGTRLTVL.